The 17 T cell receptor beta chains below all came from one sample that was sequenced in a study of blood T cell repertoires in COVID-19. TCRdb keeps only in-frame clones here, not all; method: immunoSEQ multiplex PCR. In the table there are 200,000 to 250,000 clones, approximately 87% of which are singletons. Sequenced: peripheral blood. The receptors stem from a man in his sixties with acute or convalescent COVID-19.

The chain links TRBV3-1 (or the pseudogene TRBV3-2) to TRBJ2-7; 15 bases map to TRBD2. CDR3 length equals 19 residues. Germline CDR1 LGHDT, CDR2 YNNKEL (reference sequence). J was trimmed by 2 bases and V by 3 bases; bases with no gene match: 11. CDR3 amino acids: CASSHDSGTSGRFPYEQYF. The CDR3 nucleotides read TGTGCCAGCAGCCATGACTCCGGGACTAGCGGGAGGTTTCCCTACGAGCAGTACTTC.

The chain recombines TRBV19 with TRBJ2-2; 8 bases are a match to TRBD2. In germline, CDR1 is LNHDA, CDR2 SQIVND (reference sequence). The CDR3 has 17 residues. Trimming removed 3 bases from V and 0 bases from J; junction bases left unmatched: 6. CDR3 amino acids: CASSIVGTRANTGELFF. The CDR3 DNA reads TGTGCCAGTAGTATTGTGGGGACTAGGGCGAACACCGGGGAGCTGTTTTTT.

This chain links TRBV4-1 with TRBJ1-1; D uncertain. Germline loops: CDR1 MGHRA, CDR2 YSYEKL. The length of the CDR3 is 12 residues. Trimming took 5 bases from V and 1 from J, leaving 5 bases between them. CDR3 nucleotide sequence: TGCGCCAGCAGCGCAGGGAACACTGAAGCTTTCTTT. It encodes CASSAGNTEAFF.

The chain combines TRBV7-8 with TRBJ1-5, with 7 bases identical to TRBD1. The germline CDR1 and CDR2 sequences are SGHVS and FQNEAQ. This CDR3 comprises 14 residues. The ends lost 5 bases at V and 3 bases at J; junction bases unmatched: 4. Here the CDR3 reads CASSRQGNNQPQHF. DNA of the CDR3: TGTGCCAGCAGCCGACAGGGAAACAATCAGCCCCAGCATTTT.

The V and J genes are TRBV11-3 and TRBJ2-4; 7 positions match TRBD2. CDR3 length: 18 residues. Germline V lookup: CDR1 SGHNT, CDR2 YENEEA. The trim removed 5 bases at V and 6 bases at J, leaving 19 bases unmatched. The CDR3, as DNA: TGTGCCAGCAGCCCCGGAGGTACGGGAGGCCGATCTGCAAACATTCAGTACTTC. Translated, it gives CASSPGGTGGRSANIQYF.

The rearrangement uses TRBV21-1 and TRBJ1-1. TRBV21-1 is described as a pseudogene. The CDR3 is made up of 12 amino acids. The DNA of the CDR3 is TGTGCCAGCAGCCCGAGAAACACTGAAGCTTTCTTT. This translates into CASSPRNTEAFF.

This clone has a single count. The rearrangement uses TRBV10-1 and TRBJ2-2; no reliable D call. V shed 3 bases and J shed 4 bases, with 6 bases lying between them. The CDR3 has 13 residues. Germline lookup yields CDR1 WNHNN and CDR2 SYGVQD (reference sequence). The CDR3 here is CASSDRVTGELFF. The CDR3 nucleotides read TGCGCCAGCAGTGATCGGGTCACCGGGGAGCTGTTTTTT.

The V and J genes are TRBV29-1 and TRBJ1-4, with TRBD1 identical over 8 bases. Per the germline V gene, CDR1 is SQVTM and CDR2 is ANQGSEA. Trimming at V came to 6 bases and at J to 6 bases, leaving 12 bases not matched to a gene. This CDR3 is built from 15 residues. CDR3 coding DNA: TGCAGCGTCCGATTTGGACAGGGCAACCATGAAAAACTGTTTTTT. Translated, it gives CSVRFGQGNHEKLFF.

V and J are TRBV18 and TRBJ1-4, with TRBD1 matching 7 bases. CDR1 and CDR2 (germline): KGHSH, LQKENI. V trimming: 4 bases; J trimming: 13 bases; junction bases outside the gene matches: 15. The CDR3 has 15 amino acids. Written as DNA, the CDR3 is TGTGCCAGCTCACAAGTCCCGGGACAGTCCGGGGGACTGTTTTTT. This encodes CASSQVPGQSGGLFF.

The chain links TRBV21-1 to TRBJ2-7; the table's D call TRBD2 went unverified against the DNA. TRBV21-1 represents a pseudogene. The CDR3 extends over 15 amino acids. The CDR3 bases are TGTGCCAGCAGCAAAAAGGCGGGCCGGAGCTACGAGCAGTACTTC. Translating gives CASSKKAGRSYEQYF.

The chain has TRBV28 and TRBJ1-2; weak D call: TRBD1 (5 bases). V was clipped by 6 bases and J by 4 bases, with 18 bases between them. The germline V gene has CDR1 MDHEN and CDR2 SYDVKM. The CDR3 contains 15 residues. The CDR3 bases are TGTGCCAGCAGCTTGCAGGGATCAGTCGCCTATGGCTACACCTTC. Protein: CASSLQGSVAYGYTF.

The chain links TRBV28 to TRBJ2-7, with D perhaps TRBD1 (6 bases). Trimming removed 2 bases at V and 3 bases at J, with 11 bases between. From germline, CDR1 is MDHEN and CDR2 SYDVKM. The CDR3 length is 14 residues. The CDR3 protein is CASSLRTGNYEQYF. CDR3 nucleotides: TGTGCCAGCAGTTTACGAACAGGGAACTACGAGCAGTACTTC.

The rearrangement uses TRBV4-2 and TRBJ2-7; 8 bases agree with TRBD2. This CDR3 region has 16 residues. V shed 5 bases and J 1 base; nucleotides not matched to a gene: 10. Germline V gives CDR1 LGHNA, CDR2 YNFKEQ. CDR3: CASSTRGGAQSYEQYF. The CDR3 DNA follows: TGTGCCAGCAGCACCCGGGGGGGGGCCCAGTCCTACGAGCAGTACTTC.

The CDR3 DNA reads as TGTGCCAGCAGGCAGGGCCCGTCTGGAAACACCATATATTTT. It yields the protein CASRQGPSGNTIYF. The chain recombines TRBV3-1 (or the pseudogene TRBV3-2) with TRBJ1-3; D is possibly TRBD1 (5 bases). CDR1 is LGHDT, CDR2 YNNKEL, per germline (reference sequence). The CDR3 has 14 amino acids. V lost 6 bases and J 1 base, leaving 10 bases between the germline ends.

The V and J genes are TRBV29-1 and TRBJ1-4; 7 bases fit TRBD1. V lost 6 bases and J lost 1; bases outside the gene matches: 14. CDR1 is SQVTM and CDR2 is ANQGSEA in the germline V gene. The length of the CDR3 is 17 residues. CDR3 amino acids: CSVVRTGKERTNEKLFF. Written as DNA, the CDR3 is TGCAGCGTCGTTCGGACAGGTAAGGAAAGAACTAATGAAAAACTGTTTTTT.

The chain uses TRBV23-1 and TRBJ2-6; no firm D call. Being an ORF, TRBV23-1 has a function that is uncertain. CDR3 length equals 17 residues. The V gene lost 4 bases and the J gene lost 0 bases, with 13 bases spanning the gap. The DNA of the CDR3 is TGCGCCAGCAGTCGTCCCCTTCCCCCCTCTGGGGCCAACGTCCTGACTTTC. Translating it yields CASSRPLPPSGANVLTF.

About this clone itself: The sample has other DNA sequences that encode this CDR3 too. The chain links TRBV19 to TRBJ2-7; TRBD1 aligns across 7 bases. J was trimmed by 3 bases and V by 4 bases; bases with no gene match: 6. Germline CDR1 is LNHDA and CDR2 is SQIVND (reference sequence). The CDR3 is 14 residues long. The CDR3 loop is CASSTRQGGYEQYF. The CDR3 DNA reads TGTGCCAGTAGTACAAGACAGGGCGGCTACGAGCAGTACTTC. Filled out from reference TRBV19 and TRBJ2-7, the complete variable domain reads DGGITQSPKYLFRKEGQNVTLSCEQNLNHDAMYWYRQDPGQGLRLIYYSQIVNDFQKGDIAEGYSVSREKKESFPLTVTSAQKNPTAFYLCASSTRQGGYEQYFGPGTRLTVT.